This T cell receptor beta chain derives from a study of blood T cell repertoires in COVID-19. The repertoire was sequenced with immunoSEQ multiplex PCR; TCRdb's copy has only in-frame clones and lacks some. The sample holds around 120,000 clones, around 86% seen once. Germline CDR1 and CDR2: SEHNR and FQNEAQ (reference sequence). The junction had 6 bases not matched to a gene; V was cut back by 3 bases and J by 5 bases. This CDR3 is built from 14 residues. This chain joins TRBV7-9 and TRBJ1-1, with 7 bases fitting TRBD1. The sequencing input was peripheral blood. This TCR was sampled from a woman between 70 and 85 years old with acute or convalescent COVID-19. The CDR3, as DNA: TGTGCCAGCAGCTTGTCGACAGGGCATACTGAAGCTTTCTTT. Encoded protein: CASSLSTGHTEAFF.